This T cell receptor beta chain was sequenced for a study of OX40 agonist ivuxolimab in advanced cancers. At the level of the study: In this trial design, patients received ivuxolimab intravenously at 0.01 to 10 mg/kg every 2 weeks. Study-level points and caveats: A proportion of nonresponders additionally exhibited low normalized T-cell clonal expansion. Partial responders at 0.1-3.0 mg/kg had among the lowest clonal expansion. At 0.1 to 3.0 mg/kg, clonal expansion of CD4+ and CD8+ blood T cells had occurred by week 6.

This clone is medium-sized by share. What it binds is unknown. Trimming left V 5 bases short and J 5 bases short, with 22 bases between. Germline loops: CDR1 SEHNR, CDR2 FQNEAQ (reference sequence). The CDR3 extends over 16 amino acids. Clones were read by immunoSEQ multiplex PCR, and TCRdb kept only the in-frame ones, dropping some. The sample comprises about 43,000 clones, approximately 84% of which are singletons, and about 16% rests with the top ten. This receptor was taken from an adult with an advanced solid tumor such as melanoma, head and neck, liver or kidney cancer. The chain combines TRBV7-9 with TRBJ2-7, with no clear D. The material was CD4+ or CD8+ T cells sorted from blood, obtained in a trial of the OX40 agonist ivuxolimab. The CDR3 protein is CASSPMRSKGSDEQYF. The CDR3 bases are TGTGCCAGCAGCCCTATGAGGTCCAAAGGGTCGGACGAGCAGTACTTC.